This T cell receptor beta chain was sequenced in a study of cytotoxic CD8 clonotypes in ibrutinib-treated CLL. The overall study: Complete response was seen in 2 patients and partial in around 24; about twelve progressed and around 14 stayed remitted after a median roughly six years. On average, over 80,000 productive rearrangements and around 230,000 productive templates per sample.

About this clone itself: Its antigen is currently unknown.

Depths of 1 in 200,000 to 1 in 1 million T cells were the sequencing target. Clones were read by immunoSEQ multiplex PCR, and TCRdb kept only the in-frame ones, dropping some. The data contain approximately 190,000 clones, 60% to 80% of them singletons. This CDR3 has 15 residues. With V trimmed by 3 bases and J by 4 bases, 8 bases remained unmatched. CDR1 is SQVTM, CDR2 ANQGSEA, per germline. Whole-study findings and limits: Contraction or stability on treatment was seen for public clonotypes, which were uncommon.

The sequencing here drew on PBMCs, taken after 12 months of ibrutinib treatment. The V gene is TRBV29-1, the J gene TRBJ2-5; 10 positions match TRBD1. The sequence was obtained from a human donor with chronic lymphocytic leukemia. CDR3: CSVDRGTGERETQYF. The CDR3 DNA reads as TGCAGCGTTGATCGGGGGACAGGGGAGAGAGAGACCCAGTACTTC. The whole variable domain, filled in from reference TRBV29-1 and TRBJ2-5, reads SAVISQKPSRDICQRGTSLTIQCQVDSQVTMMFWYRQQPGQSLTLIATANQGSEATYESGFVIDKFPISRPNLTFSTLTVSNMSPEDSSIYLCSVDRGTGERETQYFGPGTRLLVL.